This T cell receptor (beta chain) came from a study of blood T cell repertoires in COVID-19. Assay used: immunoSEQ multiplex PCR; TCRdb lists only in-frame clones, some missing. This table has about 190,000 clones, about 77% appearing once. Germline V CDR1 and CDR2: LNHDA, SQIVND (reference sequence). The V and J ends lost 5 bases and 0 bases respectively, with 16 bases between them. There are 16 residues in the CDR3. The sequenced sample was PBMCs or T cells enriched from blood (not recorded which). V is TRBV19 and J is TRBJ1-1; no clear D gene. The origin of this receptor is a woman in her forties or fifties with acute COVID-19. The CDR3 bases are TGTGCCAGTAGTGGTATCGGGGTCTCCATGAACACTGAAGCTTTCTTT. Residues: CASSGIGVSMNTEAFF.